The TCR beta chain under discussion was sequenced for a study of monozygotic twins with inflammatory bowel disease. The CDR3 totals 16 residues. Germline CDR1 SGHTA, CDR2 FQGTGA. TCRdb re-called the 5' RACE reads and shows each CDR3 protein once, DNA omitted. Here the sample table reports about 210,000 distinct CDR3 sequences. The chain employs TRBV7-3 and TRBJ2-1; TCRdb selects TRBD2, and the lack of DNA leaves this call unchecked. This sequence was found in a human donor with ulcerative colitis or Crohn's disease, or a healthy co-twin of an affected twin (not recorded which). The sample was blood. The CDR3: CASSATVAGRYNEQFF.